This TCR beta chain comes out of a study of blood T cell repertoires in COVID-19. On the study more broadly: The analysed material was cDNA or gDNA that came from T cells, B-cell-depleted T cells, or PBMCs.

This clone was observed a single time. Study processing details: Amplification from reference gene primers served as the basis for estimated nucleated cell counts. Some clones are missing from TCRdb's copy, which holds only in-frame ones; the method was immunoSEQ multiplex PCR. V, J and clone size derive from that table, while D and trimming were established from the DNA sequence. This sample has under 200,000 clones, with roughly 85% found just once. The V and J ends lost 4 bases and 3 bases, in that order; junction bases with no gene match: 13. CDR3 length equals 16 residues. Germline assignment: CDR1 GTSNPN and CDR2 SVGIG (reference sequence).

The chain has TRBV30 and TRBJ2-7, with 9 bases aligning to TRBD2. The sequence came from a woman between 45 and 65 years old with COVID-19, enrolled during active disease. What was sequenced was peripheral blood. CDR3 DNA sequence: TGTGCCTGGACAGGATCGGGACTAGCAGAGTACTACGAGCAGTACTTC. Encoded protein: CAWTGSGLAEYYEQYF.